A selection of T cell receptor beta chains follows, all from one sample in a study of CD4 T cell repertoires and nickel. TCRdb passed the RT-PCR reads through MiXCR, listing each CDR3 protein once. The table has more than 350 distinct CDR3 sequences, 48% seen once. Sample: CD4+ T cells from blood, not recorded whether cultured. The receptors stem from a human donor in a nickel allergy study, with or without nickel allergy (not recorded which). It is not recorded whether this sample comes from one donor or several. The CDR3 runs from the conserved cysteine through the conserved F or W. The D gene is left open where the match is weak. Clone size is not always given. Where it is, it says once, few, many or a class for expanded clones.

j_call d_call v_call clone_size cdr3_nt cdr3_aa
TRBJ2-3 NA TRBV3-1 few TGTGCCAGCAGCCACAGACTAGGACTTAGCACAGATACGCAGTATTTT CASSHRLGLSTDTQYF
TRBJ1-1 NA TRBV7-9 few TGTGCCGACTCGCAGCAGAACACTGAAGCTTTCTTT CADSQQNTEAFF
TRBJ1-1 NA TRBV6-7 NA TGTGCCAGCAGTTACGCGCCAGGGGAGGACACTGAAGCTTTCTTT CASSYAPGEDTEAFF
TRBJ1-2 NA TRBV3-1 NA TGTGCCAGCAGCCACGCTATGGGGAGTGGCTACACCTTC CASSHAMGSGYTF
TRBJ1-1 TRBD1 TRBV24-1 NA TGTGCCACCAGAGGAGGGGGCCCTGAAGCTTTCTTT CATRGGGPEAFF
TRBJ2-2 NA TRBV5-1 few TGCGCCAGCAGCTTGGTAATCGCAGGGGACACCGGGGAGCTGTTTTTT CASSLVIAGDTGELFF
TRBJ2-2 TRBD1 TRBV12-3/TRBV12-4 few TGTGCCAGCAGGGACAGGTTTCTCAGGCCCGGGGAGCTGTTTTTT CASRDRFLRPGELFF
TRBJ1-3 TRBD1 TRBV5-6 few TGTGCCAGCAGCTCGCCCCACAGGGGTGGAAACACCATATATTTT CASSSPHRGGNTIYF
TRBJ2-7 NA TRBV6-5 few TGTGCCAGCAGTAGGGACAGGACTAGCTCCTACGAGCAGTACTTC CASSRDRTSSYEQYF
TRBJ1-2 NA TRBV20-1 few TGCAGTGCTAGAGCACGGGAGCTAATTAACTATGGCTACACCTTC CSARARELINYGYTF
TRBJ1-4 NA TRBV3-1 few TGTGCCAGCAGCCATCTGGGGTCCGGTGAAAAACTGTTTTTT CASSHLGSGEKLFF
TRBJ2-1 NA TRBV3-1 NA TGTGCCAGCAGCCATAATCGAGGCTGGCCCTCGCAGCAGTTCTTC CASSHNRGWPSQQFF
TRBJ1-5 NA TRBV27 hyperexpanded TGTGCCAGCAGTCACCTTCGCAATCAGCCCCAGCATTTT CASSHLRNQPQHF
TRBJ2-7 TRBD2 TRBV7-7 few TGTGCTAGCAGCTGGAGGCTAGCGGGAGTGGGAGAGCAGTACTTC CASSWRLAGVGEQYF
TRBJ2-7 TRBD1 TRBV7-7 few TGTGCTAGCAGCTTAGCAGGACAGGACGAGCAGTACTTC CASSLAGQDEQYF